A selection of T cell receptor beta chains follows, all from one sample in a study of molecular identifiers for immune sequencing clone quantification. TCRdb re-called the PCR reads through MiXCR, storing one row per CDR3 protein. This repertoire shows over 70,000 distinct CDR3 sequences, around a quarter found once; its top ten account for 0.6% to 0.9%. The sample was naive CD8+ T cells from blood, with Jurkat cell RNA spiked in. The receptors originated from a human donor in good health. Some libraries in this study had Jurkat cell RNA spiked in. Each CDR3 is given with its conserved first and last residue.

j_call,v_call,cdr3_aa
TRBJ2-1,TRBV12-3/TRBV12-4,CASSSPGQGYNEQFF
TRBJ2-1,TRBV7-9,CASRLGQGIDEQFF
TRBJ2-7,TRBV4-2,CASSVSGSNEQYF
TRBJ2-2,TRBV29-1,CSVEEGVTGELFF
TRBJ2-2,TRBV7-8,CASSLRLGSTNTGELFF
TRBJ2-7,TRBV7-9,CASVPKSSYEQYF
TRBJ1-5,TRBV7-8,CASSLGAGGNQPQHF
TRBJ2-3,TRBV24-1,CAPILGLLNGDTDTQYF
TRBJ2-7,TRBV6-2/TRBV6-3,CASSFGDYEQYF
TRBJ2-3,TRBV5-1,CASSFAGGPADTQYF
TRBJ2-7,TRBV7-9,CASRPAGGQLPSAQYF
TRBJ1-1,TRBV2,CASSYIGQTIEAFF
TRBJ2-7,TRBV5-6,CASSLRDREHEQYF
TRBJ2-7,TRBV9,CASSTDPAGPYEQYF
TRBJ2-6,TRBV7-3,CASRTGTPSSGANVLTF
TRBJ2-2,TRBV19,CASSLTNYRAGELFF
TRBJ1-1,TRBV6-5,CASSYSGYTEAFF
TRBJ2-3,TRBV5-6,CASSLVSGGEDTQYF
TRBJ2-5,TRBV7-9,CASSDMRETQYF
TRBJ2-2,TRBV7-9,CASSLVGLVDPWGLFF
TRBJ2-7,TRBV28,CAGTMDGGPAEQYF
TRBJ2-7,TRBV6-2/TRBV6-3,CASSYSSLAGVEQYF
TRBJ2-7,TRBV4-3,CASSQDQRTGGAAEQYF
TRBJ1-1,TRBV27,CASSLSRQAYTEAFF
TRBJ2-5,TRBV5-6,CASSLGLTRSTQETQYF
TRBJ2-7,TRBV20-1,CSARDNRGNLYEQYF
TRBJ2-7,TRBV3-1,CASSPGTSAEQYF
TRBJ1-6,TRBV20-1,CSARADRNHSPLHF
TRBJ2-3,TRBV5-4,CASSLYYGGRGADTQYF